This entry concerns a single T cell receptor beta chain. This sample was included in a study of blood T cell repertoires in COVID-19. Study-wide background: Material from acute and convalescent COVID-19 was sourced from the United States, Italy and Spain. Sources were T cells, B-cell-depleted T cells, or PBMCs; the material itself was cDNA or gDNA.

The germline V gene has CDR1 SGHAT and CDR2 FQNNGV. This CDR3 is built from 14 residues. V was pared by 4 bases and J by 4 bases, with 13 bases between. Study processing details: Cell counts per sample came from amplifying reference gene primers. TCRdb keeps only in-frame clones here, not all; method: immunoSEQ multiplex PCR. V and J calls and clone size follow that table, whereas D and trimming were derived from the DNA. The sample contains more than 250,000 clones, 65% to 85% of which appear only once. J is TRBJ1-2 and V is TRBV11-2; D is possibly TRBD1 (5 bases). This receptor was taken from a woman aged 50 to 60 with acute or convalescent COVID-19. The sample taken for sequencing was peripheral blood. The CDR3 DNA reads as TGTGCCAGCAGCTCCTTGCAGGGTGGCTATGGCTACACCTTC. Amino acids: CASSSLQGGYGYTF.